This TCR beta chain was captured in a study of T cells in Graves' hyperthyroidism and ophthalmopathy. Overall study: The initial diagnosis was the point when peripheral blood was collected, ahead of any treatment.

Study-wide points: Blood samples included most of the expanded thyroid clonotypes exceeding 0.001.

From RNA transcripts, TCR beta CDR3 regions were amplified. HTBI primers were the set used in a first-round RT-PCR of the TCR CDR3. MiXCR, applied by TCRdb to the multiplex PCR reads, yields one record per CDR3 protein. The sample lists some 700,000 distinct CDR3 sequences; 17% were seen once. Lactation, pregnancy, other autoimmune disease or uncontrolled infection led to exclusion of patients. On this clonotype itself: The antigen is not known.

This sequence originates from a man aged 50-59 years with Graves' hyperthyroidism. The sequencing input was blood.

CDR3 loop: CASSPSGTSGRGEQFF. The CDR3 region has the DNA TGTGCCAGCTCACCATCCGGGACTAGCGGGAGGGGTGAGCAGTTCTTC. The rearrangement joins TRBV18 to TRBJ2-1; 16 nucleotides line up with TRBD2. Germline CDR1 is KGHSH and CDR2 is LQKENI. V lost 2 bases, J lost 9 bases, and 4 bases stayed unmatched. The CDR3 has 16 amino acids.